Following are 28 T cell receptor beta chains from one sample sequenced in a study of blood T cell repertoires in COVID-19. The repertoire was sequenced with immunoSEQ multiplex PCR; TCRdb's copy has only in-frame clones and lacks some. The sample holds around 26,000 clones, around 82% seen once. Sequences were obtained from peripheral blood. The receptors were sampled from a man older than 75 with active or convalescent COVID-19.

The rearrangement links TRBV4-1 to TRBJ1-4; D not certain. Germline-derived CDR1 and CDR2 are MGHRA and YSYEKL. The germline V and J ends were trimmed by 5 bases and 7 bases, with 17 bases remaining between them. This CDR3 contains 15 residues. DNA for the CDR3: TGCGCCAGCAGCAGGAGTGGACGAGGGAGTGAAAAACTGTTTTTT. Residues: CASSRSGRGSEKLFF.

The chain recombines TRBV3-1 (or the pseudogene TRBV3-2) with TRBJ1-2; maybe TRBD1 (6 bases). Germline V gene data show CDR1 as LGHDT and CDR2 as YNNKEL (reference sequence). The CDR3 contains 14 residues. The V end lost 3 bases, the J end lost 0 bases, and 8 bases lay between the germline ends. The CDR3 sequence is CASSHGGPNYGYTF. DNA of the CDR3: TGTGCCAGCAGCCACGGGGGGCCTAACTATGGCTACACCTTC.

The chain is built from TRBV5-4 and TRBJ2-5; 8 nucleotides agree with TRBD2. CDR3 length: 15 residues. The V gene's germline CDR1 is SGHNT and CDR2 YYREEE (reference sequence). J was trimmed by 4 bases and V by 3 bases; bases with no gene match: 8. In DNA form, the CDR3 reads TGTGCCAGCAGCTACTCCGGGGGGGCCCGAGAGACCCAGTACTTC. Residues: CASSYSGGARETQYF.

The chain links TRBV9 to TRBJ2-3, with 8 bases fitting TRBD2. There are 15 residues in the CDR3. Trimming at V came to 7 bases and at J to 3 bases, leaving 10 bases not matched to a gene. Germline V gene lookup returns CDR1 SGDLS and CDR2 YYNGEE. The CDR3 here is CASGPRSGSTDTQYF. The CDR3 DNA reads as TGTGCCAGCGGCCCGAGGAGCGGGAGTACAGATACGCAGTATTTT.

This clone came up once. V is TRBV7-8 and J is TRBJ2-1; D might be TRBD2 (7 bases). The CDR3 is made up of 18 amino acids. The ends were cut back, 5 bases at V and 0 bases at J, with 20 bases in the middle. Germline CDR1 is SGHVS and CDR2 is FQNEAQ. Here the CDR3 reads CASSPTRGAVSSYNEQFF. The CDR3 bases are TGTGCCAGCAGCCCCACCCGGGGGGCGGTAAGCTCCTACAATGAGCAGTTCTTC.

This clone was counted a single time. The V call is TRBV21-1, the J call TRBJ2-1; the D call in the table, TRBD1, was not verified against the DNA. TRBV21-1 is a documented pseudogene. The CDR3 is made up of 18 amino acids. The CDR3 sequence is CASSKVKVHRDSNNEQFF. DNA for the CDR3: TGTGCCAGCAGCAAAGTGAAGGTTCACCGGGACAGTAACAATGAGCAGTTCTTC.

J is TRBJ2-3 and V is TRBV5-4; TRBD2 agrees at 9 bases. The CDR3 length is 16 residues. V was pared by 3 bases and J by 7 bases, with 12 bases of the junction left unmatched. Germline CDR1 and CDR2: SGHNT and YYREEE (reference sequence). This CDR3 reads CASSSRTGTSPYTQYF. DNA for the CDR3: TGTGCCAGCAGCTCCCGGACCGGGACTAGCCCTTATACGCAGTATTTT. The complete variable domain, with remaining parts taken from reference TRBV5-4 and TRBJ2-3, reads ETGVTQSPTHLIKTRGQQVTLRCSSQSGHNTVSWYQQALGQGPQFIFQYYREEENGRGNFPPRFSGLQFPNYSSELNVNALELDDSALYLCASSSRTGTSPYTQYFGPGTRLTVL.

This clone was seen only a few times. This chain links TRBV4-1 with TRBJ2-7; possible D gene TRBD2, 5 bases. Trimming took 0 bases from V and 0 from J, leaving 9 bases between them. Germline V gene lookup returns CDR1 MGHRA and CDR2 YSYEKL. The CDR3 extends over 15 amino acids. CDR3 amino acids: CASSQDLRDSYEQYF. CDR3 bases: TGCGCCAGCAGCCAAGATCTGAGGGACTCCTACGAGCAGTACTTC.

The chain carries TRBV5-1 and TRBJ2-5; TRBD1 matches at 9 bases. Germline V CDR1 and CDR2: SGHRS, YFSETQ. J was trimmed by 2 bases and V by 3 bases; bases with no gene match: 5. The CDR3 is made up of 15 amino acids. This CDR3 is CASSSTDRGQETQYF. The CDR3, as DNA: TGCGCCAGCAGCTCCACTGACAGGGGGCAAGAGACCCAGTACTTC.

J is TRBJ2-5 and V is TRBV29-1, with 9 bases matching TRBD2. V shed 4 bases and J 5 bases; nucleotides not matched to a gene: 20. Germline CDR1 and CDR2: SQVTM and ANQGSEA. The CDR3 length is 18 residues. The CDR3 sequence is CSVAGAVAGGAGLETQYF. The CDR3 coding sequence is TGCAGCGTTGCCGGAGCGGTCGCGGGGGGGGCGGGGTTGGAGACCCAGTACTTC.

The V and J genes are TRBV27 and TRBJ2-5; perhaps TRBD1 as D (6 bases). V was pared by 5 bases and J by 2 bases, with 12 bases between. Germline CDR1 is MNHEY and CDR2 is SMNVEV (reference sequence). The CDR3 is made up of 14 amino acids. Here the CDR3 reads CASSRGQLQETQYF. As DNA, the CDR3 is TGTGCCAGCAGTAGAGGACAGCTTCAAGAGACCCAGTACTTC.

J is TRBJ2-7 and V is TRBV6-5, with D perhaps matching TRBD2 (6 bases). V gave up 4 bases and J gave up 3 bases, with 16 bases separating them. This CDR3 is built from 15 residues. Germline V gene data show CDR1 as MNHEY and CDR2 as SVGAGI. The CDR3: CASSCSGTHCYEQYF. The CDR3 nucleotides are TGTGCCAGCAGTTGCTCCGGGACTCATTGCTACGAGCAGTACTTC.

V usage is TRBV10-3 and J usage is TRBJ2-1; 8 nucleotides agree with TRBD1. The CDR3 loop spans 14 amino acids. V shed 2 bases and J 8 bases; nucleotides not matched to a gene: 5. Germline CDR1 ENHRY, CDR2 SYGVKD. The CDR3 spells CAISEGQGLDEQFF. Written as DNA, the CDR3 is TGTGCCATCAGTGAGGGACAGGGTCTGGATGAGCAGTTCTTC.

The rearrangement uses TRBV7-2 and TRBJ2-3, with a tentative D call TRBD1 (6 bases). The germline gives CDR1 SGHTA, CDR2 FQGNSA. The CDR3 is made up of 13 amino acids. V was pared by 5 bases and J by 1 base, with 7 bases between. CDR3 loop: CASSNRGTDTQYF. CDR3 coding DNA: TGTGCCAGCAGCAACAGGGGCACAGATACGCAGTATTTT.

The table lists this clone with a count of one. The chain has TRBV5-6 and TRBJ1-2; D gene unclear. CDR3 size: 11 residues. CDR1 is SGHDT and CDR2 is YYEEEE in the germline V gene. The germline V and J ends were trimmed by 2 bases and 6 bases, with 5 bases remaining between them. CDR3 nucleotides: TGTGCCAGCAGCTTCCGGGATGGCTACACCTTC. This gives the protein CASSFRDGYTF.

The V and J genes are TRBV4-1 and TRBJ2-3, with 14 bases lining up with TRBD2. The CDR3 is made up of 16 amino acids. V lost 4 bases and J lost 4; bases outside the gene matches: 4. Germline V gives CDR1 MGHRA, CDR2 YSYEKL. CDR3 nucleotide sequence: TGCGCCAGCAGCCCGCGACTAGCGGGAGGGGCAGATACGCAGTATTTT. Translating it yields CASSPRLAGGADTQYF.

The J gene is TRBJ2-7, the V gene TRBV9; TRBD1 matches at 7 bases. The CDR3 loop spans 14 amino acids. The V gene end was trimmed by 3 bases and the J gene end by 2 bases; junction bases not matched to a gene: 5. Germline loops: CDR1 SGDLS, CDR2 YYNGEE. This chain's CDR3 is CASSARQGTYEQYF. Here the CDR3 DNA reads TGTGCCAGCAGCGCTCGACAGGGAACCTACGAGCAGTACTTC.

The rearrangement uses TRBV10-3 and TRBJ2-7, with 8 bases aligning to TRBD2. Germline V CDR1 and CDR2: ENHRY, SYGVKD. This CDR3 spans 15 amino acids. Trimming took 10 bases from V and 0 from J; bases not matched to a gene: 11. The CDR3, as DNA: TGTGCCACCATCGCGACTAGCGTCTCCTCCTACGAGCAGTACTTC. It translates to CATIATSVSSYEQYF.

This chain joins TRBV9 and TRBJ2-7; D is unresolved. Trimming took off 4 bases at V and 2 bases at J, with 13 bases between the two ends. The germline V gene has CDR1 SGDLS and CDR2 YYNGEE. The CDR3 has 14 residues. Here the CDR3 DNA reads TGTGCCAGCAGCCTACGGCCTAGAGCCTACGAGCAGTACTTC. Amino acid sequence: CASSLRPRAYEQYF. The full variable domain, completed using reference TRBV9 and TRBJ2-7, is DSGVTQTPKHLITATGQRVTLRCSPRSGDLSVYWYQQSLDQGLQFLIQYYNGEERAKGNILERFSAQQFPDLHSELNLSSLELGDSALYFCASSLRPRAYEQYFGPGTRLTVT.

The rearrangement joins TRBV5-4 to TRBJ2-5; 9 nucleotides match TRBD2. V lost 9 bases, J lost 5 bases, and 11 bases stayed unmatched. Germline V gives CDR1 SGHNT, CDR2 YYREEE (reference sequence). The CDR3 length is 14 residues. CDR3 region: CAMGRGGLRETQYF. The CDR3 nucleotides are TGTGCCATGGGGCGGGGGGGCCTTAGGGAGACCCAGTACTTC.

The table lists this clone with a count of one. This rearrangement joins TRBV5-1 to TRBJ1-1, with 8 bases aligning to TRBD1. Germline CDR1 reads SGHRS; CDR2 reads YFSETQ. With 3 bases clipped from V and 4 bases from J, the junction kept 5 bases outside the gene matches. The CDR3 extends over 14 amino acids. The CDR3 protein is CASSWQGASTEAFF. The CDR3 DNA sequence: TGCGCCAGCAGCTGGCAGGGGGCCTCCACTGAAGCTTTCTTT.

By proportion, this clone is medium-sized (0.01 to 0.1%). The rearrangement links TRBV24-1 to TRBJ2-3, with 9 positions matching TRBD2. The CDR3 loop spans 16 amino acids. The V and J ends lost 3 bases and 6 bases, in that order; junction bases with no gene match: 9. The germline CDR1 and CDR2 sequences are KGHDR and SFDVKD. CDR3 in DNA: TGTGCCACCAGTGATCGTAGCGGGGGTCCTGGTGATACGCAGTATTTT. It codes for CATSDRSGGPGDTQYF.

This chain uses TRBV29-1 with TRBJ2-7; 8 positions match TRBD2. J lost 4 bases, V lost 5 bases, and 7 bases had no gene match. Germline CDR1 is SQVTM and CDR2 is ANQGSEA. The CDR3 is 13 amino acids. CDR3 sequence reads: CSVREGGSYEQYF. CDR3 DNA sequence: TGCAGCGTTCGGGAGGGAGGTTCGTACGAGCAGTACTTC.

The rearrangement joins TRBV5-1 to TRBJ2-2; 9 bases agree with TRBD2. The length of the CDR3 is 15 residues. Germline-derived CDR1 and CDR2 are SGHRS and YFSETQ. V lost 0 bases, J lost 3 bases, and 0 bases stayed unmatched. CDR3 in amino acids: CASSLASGDTGELFF. Written as DNA, the CDR3 is TGCGCCAGCAGCTTGGCTAGCGGGGACACCGGGGAGCTGTTTTTT.

V gene TRBV7-3 combines with J gene TRBJ1-1; TRBD1 matches 11 bases. Germline assignment: CDR1 SGHTA and CDR2 FQGTGA. This CDR3 region has 17 residues. The J segment lost 4 bases and the V segment lost 5 bases, leaving 12 bases of the junction unmatched. CDR3 sequence (DNA): TGTGCCAGCAGCCAAAACCCCGGGACAGGGGGGTTCACTGAAGCTTTCTTT. It is translated as CASSQNPGTGGFTEAFF. The complete variable domain, with remaining parts taken from reference TRBV7-3 and TRBJ1-1, reads GAGVSQTPSNKVTEKGKYVELRCDPISGHTALYWYRQSLGQGPEFLIYFQGTGAADDSGLPNDRFFAVRPEGSVSTLKIQRTERGDSAVYLCASSQNPGTGGFTEAFFGQGTRLTVV.

V and J are TRBV2 and TRBJ2-1, with 7 positions matching TRBD2. Germline values: CDR1 SNHLY, CDR2 FYNNEI. V lost 6 bases to trimming and J lost 7 bases; unmatched junction nucleotides: 6. The CDR3 extends over 13 amino acids. The CDR3 nucleotides are TGTGCCAGCAGGAGAGACGGGGGGAATGAGCAGTTCTTC. Residues: CASRRDGGNEQFF.

The chain has TRBV5-4 and TRBJ2-2; 9 bases line up with TRBD1. V lost 7 bases and J lost 7; bases outside the gene matches: 11. The CDR3 has 15 amino acids. In germline, CDR1 is SGHNT, CDR2 YYREEE (reference sequence). For the CDR3, the DNA is TGTGCCAGCGGAATCCGGGACAGGGAAATCGGGGAGCTGTTTTTT. It is translated as CASGIRDREIGELFF.

CDR3 DNA: TGTGCCAGCAGTGAGACCCCTAGGGGGGGGGATACGCAGTATTTT. Translated: CASSETPRGGDTQYF. The genes are TRBV6-1 and TRBJ2-3; D perhaps matches TRBD2 (7 bases). In germline, CDR1 is MNHNS, CDR2 SASEGT. V lost 3 bases and J 6 bases, leaving 16 bases between the germline ends. The CDR3 consists of 15 residues.